Sequencing of this T cell receptor beta chain was carried out in a study of T cells in Graves' hyperthyroidism and ophthalmopathy. General study points: Onset of ophthalmopathy came a median roughly 6 months after the model predicted it.

Researchers took RNA transcripts and amplified the TCR beta CDR3 regions from them. Primed by the HTBI set, a first-round RT-PCR was run on the TCR CDR3. TCRdb itself ran the multiplex PCR reads through MiXCR, one entry per CDR3 protein. The sample has fewer than 250,000 distinct CDR3 sequences, about a sixth seen once. Germline V CDR1 and CDR2: SQVTM, ANQGSEA. V was cut by 7 bases and J by 0 bases, with 16 bases left in between. The CDR3 has 15 residues. Notes on this clonotype: Its matching antigen is unknown.

The TCR originated in a woman under 30 with Graves' ophthalmopathy. The J gene is TRBJ2-1, the V gene TRBV29-1; D is unresolved. The sequenced sample was blood. CDR3 loop: CSATPTESSYNEQFF. For the CDR3, the DNA is TGCAGCGCTACCCCTACCGAAAGCTCCTACAATGAGCAGTTCTTC.